This T cell receptor beta chain was found in a study of T-cell memory formation after mild COVID-19. Study-wide results and caveats: Specificity for SARS-CoV-2 was not confirmed among the second-wave clones peaking on day 37.

The sample holds a few counts of this clonotype. Its antigen is as yet unknown. TCR alpha and TCR beta cDNA libraries with sample barcodes and UMIs came from 5'RACE using constant-segment primers. Each CDR3 protein gets one entry after TCRdb re-called the 5' RACE reads with MiXCR. This sample has fewer than 250,000 distinct CDR3 sequences, with 15% found just once. The source is an adult woman who had mild COVID-19 (a few samples of this study predate the infection). Cell type and time point are not known. The source material was PBMCs or a T cell subset sorted from them (not recorded which).

The DNA for the CDR3 is TGTGCCTGGAGTTGGGGGGGGCCCCAGGCAGGAGCTTTCTTT. It yields the protein CAWSWGGPQAGAFF. This chain links TRBV30 with TRBJ1-1, with D maybe TRBD1 (6 bases). The germline V gene has CDR1 GTSNPN and CDR2 SVGIG (reference sequence). Trimming shortened V by 2 bases and J by 10 bases, and 20 bases separated the two germline ends. This CDR3 contains 14 residues.